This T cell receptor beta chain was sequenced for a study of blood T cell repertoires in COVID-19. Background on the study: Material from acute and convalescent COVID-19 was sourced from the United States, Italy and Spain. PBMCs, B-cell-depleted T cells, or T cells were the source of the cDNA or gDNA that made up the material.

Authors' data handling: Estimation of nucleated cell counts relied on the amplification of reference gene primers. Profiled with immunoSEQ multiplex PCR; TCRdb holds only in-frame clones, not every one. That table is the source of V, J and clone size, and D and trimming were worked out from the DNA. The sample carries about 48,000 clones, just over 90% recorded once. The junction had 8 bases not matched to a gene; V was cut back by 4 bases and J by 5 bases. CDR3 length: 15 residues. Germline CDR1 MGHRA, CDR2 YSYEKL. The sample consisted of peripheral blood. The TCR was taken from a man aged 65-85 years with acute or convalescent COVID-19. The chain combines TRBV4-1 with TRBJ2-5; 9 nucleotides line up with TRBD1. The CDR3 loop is CASSLTGGWGETQYF. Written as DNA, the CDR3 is TGCGCCAGCAGCCTTACAGGGGGCTGGGGGGAGACCCAGTACTTC.